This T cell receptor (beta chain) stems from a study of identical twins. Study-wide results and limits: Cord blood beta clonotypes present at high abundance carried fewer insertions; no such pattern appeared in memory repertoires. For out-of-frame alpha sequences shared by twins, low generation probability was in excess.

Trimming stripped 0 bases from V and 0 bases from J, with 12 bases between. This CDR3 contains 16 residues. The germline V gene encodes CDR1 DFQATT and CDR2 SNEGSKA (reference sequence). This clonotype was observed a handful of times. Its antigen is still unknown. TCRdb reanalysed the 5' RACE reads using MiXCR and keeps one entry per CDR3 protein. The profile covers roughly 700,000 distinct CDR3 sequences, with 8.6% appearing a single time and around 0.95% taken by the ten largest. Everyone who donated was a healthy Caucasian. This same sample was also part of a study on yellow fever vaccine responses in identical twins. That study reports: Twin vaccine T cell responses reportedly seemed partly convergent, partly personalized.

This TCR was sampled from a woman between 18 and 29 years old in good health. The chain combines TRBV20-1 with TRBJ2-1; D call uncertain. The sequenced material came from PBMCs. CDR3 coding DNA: TGCAGTGCTAGAGACCAGCGCCCCACCTCCTACAATGAGCAGTTCTTC. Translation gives CSARDQRPTSYNEQFF.